This T cell receptor beta chain is from a study of blood T cell repertoires in COVID-19. Study context: Sites in the United States, Italy and Spain provided acute and convalescent COVID-19 samples. PBMCs, B-cell-depleted T cells, or T cells were the source of the cDNA or gDNA that made up the material.

Per the germline V gene, CDR1 is LGHDT and CDR2 is YNNKEL (reference sequence). V lost 0 bases to trimming and J lost 0 bases, with 6 bases between them. The CDR3 runs 15 residues. Authors' methods: The authors estimated nucleated cell counts from reference gene primer amplification. Only in-frame clones appear in the TCRdb table, and some are missing; sequencing was by immunoSEQ multiplex PCR. Clone size and the V and J calls come from that table; the DNA yielded D and trimming. The sample has tens of thousands of clones, roughly 91% seen once; the top ten hold approximately 1.6%. This TCR was recovered from a human donor in a cohort sampled during active COVID-19. The rearrangement links TRBV3-1 (or the pseudogene TRBV3-2) to TRBJ1-3; D is uncertain. The sample consisted of peripheral blood. The DNA for the CDR3 is TGTGCCAGCAGCCAAGAAGGAGTCTCTGGAAACACCATATATTTT. Its translation is CASSQEGVSGNTIYF.